The 11 T cell receptor beta chains below all came from one sample that was sequenced in a study of blood T cell repertoires in COVID-19. Assay: immunoSEQ multiplex PCR; the TCRdb copy retains only in-frame clones and omits some. The sample records roughly 250,000 clones, around 86% being singletons. The sample was peripheral blood. These receptors all stem from a woman in her sixties with active or convalescent COVID-19.

CDR3 in DNA: TGTGCCAGCAGGAAAGACAGGGGTAGCCAGAACACTGAAGCTTTCTTT. As protein: CASRKDRGSQNTEAFF. The chain recombines TRBV5-4 with TRBJ1-1; 8 bases fit TRBD1. CDR1 is SGHNT, CDR2 YYREEE, per germline (reference sequence). The CDR3 is 16 residues long. J gave up 1 base and V 5 bases, and 10 bases lay outside the gene matches.

Note on this clone: Other nucleotide sequences from this sample produce the same CDR3. The chain couples TRBV6-6 to TRBJ1-2; no definite D call. Deletions cut 4 bases from V and 5 bases from J, with 5 bases between. Germline V gene sequence: CDR1 MNHNY, CDR2 SVGAGI (reference sequence). CDR3 length: 11 amino acids. The CDR3 bases are TGTGCCAGCAGTTCCCAATATGGCTACACCTTC. Encoded protein: CASSSQYGYTF.

The rearrangement uses TRBV4-2 and TRBJ2-5, with 8 bases fitting TRBD2. The CDR3 covers 19 residues. Germline CDR1 reads LGHNA; CDR2 reads YNFKEQ. V was pared by 3 bases and J by 0 bases, with 15 bases of the junction left unmatched. CDR3 DNA sequence: TGTGCCAGCAGCCACCGCGGGACTAGTGGGGGGTACTACCAAGAGACCCAGTACTTC. Translation gives CASSHRGTSGGYYQETQYF.

The rearrangement uses TRBV6-5 and TRBJ2-1; D is uncertain. V shed 3 bases and J shed 8 bases, with 11 bases lying between them. This CDR3 has 13 residues. CDR1 and CDR2 (germline): MNHEY, SVGAGI. DNA of the CDR3: TGTGCCAGCAGTTATACTCTTATCCATGAGCAGTTCTTC. The encoded protein is CASSYTLIHEQFF.

This chain joins TRBV14 and TRBJ2-2; a weak D match, TRBD2 (7 bases). CDR1 and CDR2 from the germline V gene are SGHDN and FVKESK. This CDR3 is 16 amino acids long. Deletions cut 2 bases from V and 0 bases from J, with 10 bases between. The CDR3 is CASSQTGGSNTGELFF. CDR3 in DNA: TGTGCCAGCAGCCAAACGGGGGGCTCGAACACCGGGGAGCTGTTTTTT.

The V gene is TRBV4-3, the J gene TRBJ2-1, with 10 bases that match TRBD1. The ends lost 3 bases at V and 6 bases at J; junction bases unmatched: 5. The CDR3 contains 15 residues. The V gene's germline CDR1 is LGHNA and CDR2 YSLEER. The CDR3: CASSQTGGLSNEQFF. In nucleotides, the CDR3 is TGCGCCAGCAGCCAGACAGGGGGCTTATCCAATGAGCAGTTCTTC.

The chain has TRBV6-5 and TRBJ2-7; maybe TRBD1 (5 bases). V lost 6 bases and J 6 bases, leaving 12 bases between the germline ends. The CDR3 runs to 12 residues. Germline loops: CDR1 MNHEY, CDR2 SVGAGI. The CDR3 is CASRDYRLEQYF. In nucleotides, the CDR3 is TGTGCCAGCAGGGATTACAGGCTCGAGCAGTACTTC.

The CDR3 region is CASSQEGLGQAGDQPQHF. The CDR3 DNA sequence: TGTGCCAGCAGCCAAGAAGGTCTGGGACAGGCGGGTGATCAGCCCCAGCATTTT. The chain employs TRBV3-1 (or the pseudogene TRBV3-2) and TRBJ1-5; TRBD1 agrees at 8 bases. The V gene end was trimmed by 0 bases and the J gene end by 5 bases; junction bases not matched to a gene: 12. The length of the CDR3 is 18 residues. Per germline, CDR1 LGHDT and CDR2 YNNKEL (reference sequence).

The chain has TRBV6-5 and TRBJ2-1; no firm D call. The V end lost 5 bases, the J end lost 8 bases, and 19 bases lay between the germline ends. There are 15 residues in the CDR3. Per the germline V gene, CDR1 is MNHEY and CDR2 is SVGAGI. In nucleotides, the CDR3 is TGTGCCAGCAGTCCTCTGGCGTTCAGGCCCGATGAGCAGTTCTTC. Protein sequence: CASSPLAFRPDEQFF.

The gene calls are TRBV6-5 and TRBJ1-2, with TRBD1 matching over 11 bases. Trimming at V came to 8 bases and at J to 5 bases, leaving 4 bases not matched to a gene. The CDR3 covers 13 residues. Germline CDR1 reads MNHEY; CDR2 reads SVGAGI. CDR3 in amino acids: CASGQGARYGYTF. As DNA, the CDR3 is TGTGCCAGCGGACAGGGGGCGCGTTATGGCTACACCTTC.

The rearrangement uses TRBV6-5 and TRBJ2-2, with a tentative D call TRBD2 (5 bases). Between the trimmed V and J ends, which lost 6 bases and 1 base, there was a span of 12 bases. In germline, CDR1 is MNHEY, CDR2 SVGAGI. CDR3 size: 15 residues. The CDR3 DNA sequence: TGTGCCAGCAGCCCGGTCGGGATGAACACCGGGGAGCTGTTTTTT. This sequence encodes CASSPVGMNTGELFF.